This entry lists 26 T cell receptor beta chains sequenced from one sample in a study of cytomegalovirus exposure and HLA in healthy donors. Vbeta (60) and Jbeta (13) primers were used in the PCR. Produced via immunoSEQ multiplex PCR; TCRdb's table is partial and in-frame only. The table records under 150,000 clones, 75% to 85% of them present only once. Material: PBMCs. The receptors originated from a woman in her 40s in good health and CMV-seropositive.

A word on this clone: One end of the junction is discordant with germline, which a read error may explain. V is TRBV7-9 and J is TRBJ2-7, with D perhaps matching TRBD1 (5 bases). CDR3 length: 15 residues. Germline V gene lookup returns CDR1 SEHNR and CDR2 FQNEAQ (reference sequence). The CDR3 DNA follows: TGTTCCAGCAGCTTATTCACAGGTCGCTCCTACGAGCAGTACTTC. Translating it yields CSSSLFTGRSYEQYF. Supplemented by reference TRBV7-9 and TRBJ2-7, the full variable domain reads DTGVSQNPRHKITKRGQNVTFRCDPISEHNRLYWYRQTLGQGPEFLTYFQNEAQLEKSRLLSDRFSAERPKGSFSTLEIQRTEQGDSAMYLCSSSLFTGRSYEQYFGPGTRLTVT.

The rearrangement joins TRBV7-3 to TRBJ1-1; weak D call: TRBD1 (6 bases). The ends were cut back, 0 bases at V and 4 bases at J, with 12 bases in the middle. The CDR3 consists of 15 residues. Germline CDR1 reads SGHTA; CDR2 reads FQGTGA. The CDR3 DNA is TGTGCCAGCAGCTTAACGGGGGGGGGCTTCACTGAAGCTTTCTTT. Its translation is CASSLTGGGFTEAFF.

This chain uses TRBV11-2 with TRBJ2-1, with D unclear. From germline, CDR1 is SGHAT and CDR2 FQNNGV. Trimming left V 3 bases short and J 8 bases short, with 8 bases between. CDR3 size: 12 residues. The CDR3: CASSFPTHEQFF. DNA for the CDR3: TGTGCCAGCAGCTTCCCGACTCATGAGCAGTTCTTC. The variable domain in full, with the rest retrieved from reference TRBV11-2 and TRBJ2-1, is EAGVAQSPRYKIIEKRQSVAFWCNPISGHATLYWYQQILGQGPKLLIQFQNNGVVDDSQLPKDRFSAERLKGVDSTLKIQPAKLEDSAVYLCASSFPTHEQFFGPGTRLTVL.

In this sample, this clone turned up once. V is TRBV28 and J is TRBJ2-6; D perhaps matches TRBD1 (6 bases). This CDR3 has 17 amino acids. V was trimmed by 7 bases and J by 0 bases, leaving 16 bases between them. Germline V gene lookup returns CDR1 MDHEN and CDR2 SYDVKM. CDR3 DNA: TGTGCCAGCAACAAGGACAGACTGAGCTCTGGGGCCAACGTCCTGACTTTC. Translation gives CASNKDRLSSGANVLTF. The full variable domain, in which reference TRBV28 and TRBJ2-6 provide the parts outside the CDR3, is DVKVTQSSRYLVKRTGEKVFLECVQDMDHENMFWYRQDPGLGLRLIYFSYDVKMKEKGDIPEGYSVSREKKERFSLILESASTNQTSMYLCASNKDRLSSGANVLTFGAGSRLTVL.

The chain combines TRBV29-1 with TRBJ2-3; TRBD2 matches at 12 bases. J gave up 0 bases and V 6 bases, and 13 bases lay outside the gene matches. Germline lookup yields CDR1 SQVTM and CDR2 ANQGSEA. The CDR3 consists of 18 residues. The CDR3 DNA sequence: TGCAGCGTAAAAGGACTAGCGGGACCCTCCCCTAGCACAGATACGCAGTATTTT. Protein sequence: CSVKGLAGPSPSTDTQYF.

The CDR3 reads CASSLIGSPSAGELFF. In DNA, the CDR3 is TGTGCCAGCAGCTTAATCGGGTCCCCGTCGGCCGGGGAGCTGTTTTTT. The genes are TRBV7-3 and TRBJ2-2; D call uncertain. The V gene's germline CDR1 is SGHTA and CDR2 FQGTGA. V lost 1 base to trimming and J lost 6 bases, with 15 bases between them. The CDR3 has 16 residues.

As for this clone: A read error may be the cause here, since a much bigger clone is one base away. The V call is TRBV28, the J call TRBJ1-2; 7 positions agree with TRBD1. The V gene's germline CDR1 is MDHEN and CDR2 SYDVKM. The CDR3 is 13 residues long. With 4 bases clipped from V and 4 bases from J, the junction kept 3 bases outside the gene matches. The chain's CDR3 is CASSSDRAYGYTF. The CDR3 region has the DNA TGTGCCAGCAGTTCCGACAGGGCCTATGGCTACACCTTC.

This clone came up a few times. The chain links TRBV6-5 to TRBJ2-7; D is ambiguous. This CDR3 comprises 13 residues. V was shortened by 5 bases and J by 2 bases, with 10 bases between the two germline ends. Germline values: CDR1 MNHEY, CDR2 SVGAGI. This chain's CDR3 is CASSEMETYEQYF. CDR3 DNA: TGTGCCAGCAGTGAAATGGAGACCTACGAGCAGTACTTC.

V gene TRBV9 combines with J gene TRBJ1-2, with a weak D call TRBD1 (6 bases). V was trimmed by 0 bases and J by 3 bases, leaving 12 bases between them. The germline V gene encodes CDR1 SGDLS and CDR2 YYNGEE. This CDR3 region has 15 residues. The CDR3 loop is CASSVGAGVDYGYTF. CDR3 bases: TGTGCCAGCAGCGTAGGGGCAGGGGTAGACTATGGCTACACCTTC.

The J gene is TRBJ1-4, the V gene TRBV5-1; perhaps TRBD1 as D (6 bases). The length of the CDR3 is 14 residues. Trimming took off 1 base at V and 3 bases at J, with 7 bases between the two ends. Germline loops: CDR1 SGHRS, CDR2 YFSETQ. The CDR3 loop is CASSLTGPNEKLFF. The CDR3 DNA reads TGCGCCAGCAGCTTGACAGGGCCTAATGAAAAACTGTTTTTT. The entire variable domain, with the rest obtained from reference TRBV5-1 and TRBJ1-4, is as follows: KAGVTQTPRYLIKTRGQQVTLSCSPISGHRSVSWYQQTPGQGLQFLFEYFSETQRNKGNFPGRFSGRQFSNSRSEMNVSTLELGDSALYLCASSLTGPNEKLFFGSGTQLSVL.

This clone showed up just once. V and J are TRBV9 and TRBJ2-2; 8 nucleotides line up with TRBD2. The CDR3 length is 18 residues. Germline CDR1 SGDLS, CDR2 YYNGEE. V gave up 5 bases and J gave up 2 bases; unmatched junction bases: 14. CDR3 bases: TGTGCCAGCAGTTCCTCCCGTACTAGCGGCTTAAACACCGGGGAGCTGTTTTTT. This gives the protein CASSSSRTSGLNTGELFF. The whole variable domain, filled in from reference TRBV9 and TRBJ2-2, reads DSGVTQTPKHLITATGQRVTLRCSPRSGDLSVYWYQQSLDQGLQFLIQYYNGEERAKGNILERFSAQQFPDLHSELNLSSLELGDSALYFCASSSSRTSGLNTGELFFGEGSRLTVL.

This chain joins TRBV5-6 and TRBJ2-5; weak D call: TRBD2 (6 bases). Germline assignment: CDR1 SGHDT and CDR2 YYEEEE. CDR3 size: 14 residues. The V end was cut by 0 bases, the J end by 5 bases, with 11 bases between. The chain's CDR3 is CASSLGWGDETQYF. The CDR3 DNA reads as TGTGCCAGCAGCTTGGGGTGGGGGGACGAGACCCAGTACTTC.

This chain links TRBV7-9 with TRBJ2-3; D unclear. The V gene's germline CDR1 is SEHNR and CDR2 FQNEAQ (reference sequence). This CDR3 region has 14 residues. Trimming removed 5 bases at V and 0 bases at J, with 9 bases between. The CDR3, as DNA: TGTGCCAGCAGCCTTTATATTAGCACAGATACGCAGTATTTT. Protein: CASSLYISTDTQYF.

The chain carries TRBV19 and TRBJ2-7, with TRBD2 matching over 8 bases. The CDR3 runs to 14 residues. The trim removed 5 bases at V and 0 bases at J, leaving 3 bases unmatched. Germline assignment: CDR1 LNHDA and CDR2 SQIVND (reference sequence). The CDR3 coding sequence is TGTGCCAGTAGTTCAGCGGGGGCCTCCTACGAGCAGTACTTC. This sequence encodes CASSSAGASYEQYF.

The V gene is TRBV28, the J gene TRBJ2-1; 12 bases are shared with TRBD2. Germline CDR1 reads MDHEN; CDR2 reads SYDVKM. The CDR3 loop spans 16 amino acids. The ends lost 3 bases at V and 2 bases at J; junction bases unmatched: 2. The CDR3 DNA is TGTGCCAGCAGTTTCCCTAGCGGGAGGGCCTACAATGAGCAGTTCTTC. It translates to CASSFPSGRAYNEQFF.

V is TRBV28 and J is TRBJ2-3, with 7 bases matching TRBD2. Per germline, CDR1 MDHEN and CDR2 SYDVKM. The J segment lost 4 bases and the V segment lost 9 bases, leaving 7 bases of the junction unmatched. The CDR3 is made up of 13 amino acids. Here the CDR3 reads CASRRTSADTQYF. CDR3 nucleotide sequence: TGTGCCAGTCGGCGGACTAGTGCAGATACGCAGTATTTT.

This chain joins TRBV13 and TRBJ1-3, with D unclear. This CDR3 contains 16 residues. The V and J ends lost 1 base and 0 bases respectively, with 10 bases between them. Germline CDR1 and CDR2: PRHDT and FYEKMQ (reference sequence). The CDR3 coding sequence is TGTGCCAGCAGCTTAGTAAATGGCCCCTCTGGAAACACCATATATTTT. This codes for CASSLVNGPSGNTIYF.

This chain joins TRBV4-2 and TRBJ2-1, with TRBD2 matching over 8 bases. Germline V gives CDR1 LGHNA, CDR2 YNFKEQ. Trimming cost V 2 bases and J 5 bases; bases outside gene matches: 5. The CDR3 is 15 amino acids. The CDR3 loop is CASSQSGGGNNEQFF. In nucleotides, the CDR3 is TGTGCCAGCAGCCAATCGGGAGGGGGGAACAATGAGCAGTTCTTC.

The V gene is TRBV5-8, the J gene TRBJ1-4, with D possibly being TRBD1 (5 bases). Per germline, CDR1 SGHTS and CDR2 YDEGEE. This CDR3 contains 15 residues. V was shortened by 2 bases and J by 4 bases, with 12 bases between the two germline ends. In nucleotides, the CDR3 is TGTGCCAGCAGCTTTTTGCAGGGAGGTAATGAAAAACTGTTTTTT. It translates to CASSFLQGGNEKLFF.

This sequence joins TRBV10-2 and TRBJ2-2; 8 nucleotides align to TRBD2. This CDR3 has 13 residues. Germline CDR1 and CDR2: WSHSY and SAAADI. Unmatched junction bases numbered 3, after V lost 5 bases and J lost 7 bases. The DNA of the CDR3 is TGCGCCAGCAGTCGACTAGCGAACGGGGAGCTGTTTTTT. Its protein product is CASSRLANGELFF.

CDR3: CASSPDYAEQFF. CDR3 sequence (DNA): TGTGCCAGCAGCCCGGACTATGCTGAGCAGTTCTTC. The chain is built from TRBV2 and TRBJ2-1; possible D gene TRBD2, 6 bases. V lost 6 bases, J lost 9 bases, and 12 bases lay in between. This CDR3 spans 12 amino acids. Per the germline V gene, CDR1 is SNHLY and CDR2 is FYNNEI.

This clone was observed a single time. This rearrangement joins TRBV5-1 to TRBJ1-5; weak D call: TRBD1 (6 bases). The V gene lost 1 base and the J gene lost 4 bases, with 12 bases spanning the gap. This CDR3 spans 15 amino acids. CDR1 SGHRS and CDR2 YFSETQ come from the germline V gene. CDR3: CASSLTGGQNQPQHF. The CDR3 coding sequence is TGCGCCAGCAGCTTGACCGGGGGGCAAAATCAGCCCCAGCATTTT.

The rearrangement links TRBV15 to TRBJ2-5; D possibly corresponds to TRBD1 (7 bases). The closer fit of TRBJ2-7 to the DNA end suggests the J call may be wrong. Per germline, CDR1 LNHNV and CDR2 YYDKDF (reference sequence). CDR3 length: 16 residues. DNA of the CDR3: TGTGCCACCAGCCTAAGAGGCCCCAGGGGGAGGTACGAGCAGTACTTC. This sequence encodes CATSLRGPRGRYEQYF.

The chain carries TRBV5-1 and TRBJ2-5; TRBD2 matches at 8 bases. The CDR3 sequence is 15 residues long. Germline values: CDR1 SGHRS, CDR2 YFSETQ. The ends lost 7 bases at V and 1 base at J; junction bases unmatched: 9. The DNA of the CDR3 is TGCGCCAGCGCACCCACGGGAGGGACCCAAGAGACCCAGTACTTC. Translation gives CASAPTGGTQETQYF.

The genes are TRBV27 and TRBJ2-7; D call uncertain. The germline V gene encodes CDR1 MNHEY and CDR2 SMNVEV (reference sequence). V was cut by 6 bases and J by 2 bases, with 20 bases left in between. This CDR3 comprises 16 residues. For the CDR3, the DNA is TGTGCCAGCAGCCCCCTGGTAGACAAAAATACCTACGAGCAGTACTTC. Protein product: CASSPLVDKNTYEQYF.

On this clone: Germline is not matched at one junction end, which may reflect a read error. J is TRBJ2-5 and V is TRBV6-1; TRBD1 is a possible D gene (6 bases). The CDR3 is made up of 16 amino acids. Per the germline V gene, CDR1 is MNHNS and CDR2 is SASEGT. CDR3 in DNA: TGTGCCATCAGTGAGGGTTCCAGGGCAGGGGAGGAGACCCAGTACTTC. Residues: CAISEGSRAGEETQYF.